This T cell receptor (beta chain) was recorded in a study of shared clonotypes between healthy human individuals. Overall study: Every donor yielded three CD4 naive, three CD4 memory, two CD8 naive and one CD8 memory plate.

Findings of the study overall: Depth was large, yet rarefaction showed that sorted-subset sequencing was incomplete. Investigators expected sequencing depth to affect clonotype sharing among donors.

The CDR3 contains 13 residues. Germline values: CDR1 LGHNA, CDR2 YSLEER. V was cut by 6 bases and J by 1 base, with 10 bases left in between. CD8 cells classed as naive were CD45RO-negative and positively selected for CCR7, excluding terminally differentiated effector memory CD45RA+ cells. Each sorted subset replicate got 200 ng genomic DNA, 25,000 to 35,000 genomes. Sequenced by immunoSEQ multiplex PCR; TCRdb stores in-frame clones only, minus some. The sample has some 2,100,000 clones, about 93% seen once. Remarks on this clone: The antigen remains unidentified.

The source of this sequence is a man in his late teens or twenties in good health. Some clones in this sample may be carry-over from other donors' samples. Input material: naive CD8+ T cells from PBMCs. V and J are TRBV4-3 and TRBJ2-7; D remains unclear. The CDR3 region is CASSLSVSYEQYF. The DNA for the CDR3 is TGCGCCAGCAGTCTGTCAGTTTCCTACGAGCAGTACTTC.